The TCR beta chain under discussion was sequenced for a study of T-cell memory formation after mild COVID-19. Germline CDR1 is SGHTA and CDR2 is FQGNSA. With V trimmed by 7 bases and J by 1 base, 18 bases remained unmatched. The CDR3 extends over 19 amino acids. TCRdb itself ran the 5' RACE reads through MiXCR, one entry per CDR3 protein. Among under 550,000 distinct CDR3 sequences listed, 15% to 20% were seen once. The chain carries TRBV7-2 and TRBJ2-1; 8 nucleotides agree with TRBD2. This clonotype originated in an adult woman who had mild COVID-19 (a few samples of this study predate the infection). Cell type and time point are not known. The sequenced sample consisted of PBMCs or a T cell subset sorted from them (not recorded which). The CDR3 DNA reads as TGTGCCAGCAACCCCGGGGGGGAGAGCGGGAGTCGTTCCTACAATGAGCAGTTCTTC. This codes for CASNPGGESGSRSYNEQFF.